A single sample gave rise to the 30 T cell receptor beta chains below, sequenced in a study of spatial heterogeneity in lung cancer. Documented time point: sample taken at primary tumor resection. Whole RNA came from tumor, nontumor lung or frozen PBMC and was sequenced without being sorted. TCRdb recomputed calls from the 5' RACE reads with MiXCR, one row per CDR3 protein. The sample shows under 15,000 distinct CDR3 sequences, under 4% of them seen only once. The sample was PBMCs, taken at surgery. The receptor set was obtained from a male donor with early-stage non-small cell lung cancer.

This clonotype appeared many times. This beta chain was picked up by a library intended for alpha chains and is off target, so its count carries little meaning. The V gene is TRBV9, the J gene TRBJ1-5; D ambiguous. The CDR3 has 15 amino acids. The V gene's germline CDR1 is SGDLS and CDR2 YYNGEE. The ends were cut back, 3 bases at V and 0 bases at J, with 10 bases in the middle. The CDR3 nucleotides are TGTGCCAGCAGCGACTCACCTCATAGCAATCAGCCCCAGCATTTT. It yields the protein CASSDSPHSNQPQHF.

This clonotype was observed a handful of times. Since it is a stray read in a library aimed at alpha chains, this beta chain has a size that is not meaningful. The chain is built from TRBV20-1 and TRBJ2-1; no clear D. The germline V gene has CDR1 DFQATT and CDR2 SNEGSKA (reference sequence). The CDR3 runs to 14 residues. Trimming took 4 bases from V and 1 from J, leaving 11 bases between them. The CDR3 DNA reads TGCAGTGCTATTATGTGGGGTTCCTACAATGAGCAGTTCTTC. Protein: CSAIMWGSYNEQFF.

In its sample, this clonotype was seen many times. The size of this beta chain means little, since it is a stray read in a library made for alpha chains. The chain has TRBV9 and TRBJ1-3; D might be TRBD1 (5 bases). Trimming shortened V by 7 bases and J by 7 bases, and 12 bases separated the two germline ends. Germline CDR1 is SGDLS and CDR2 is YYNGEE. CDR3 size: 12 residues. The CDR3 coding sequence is TGTGCCAGCGCAGGGTCCAGTAACACCATATATTTT. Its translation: CASAGSSNTIYF.

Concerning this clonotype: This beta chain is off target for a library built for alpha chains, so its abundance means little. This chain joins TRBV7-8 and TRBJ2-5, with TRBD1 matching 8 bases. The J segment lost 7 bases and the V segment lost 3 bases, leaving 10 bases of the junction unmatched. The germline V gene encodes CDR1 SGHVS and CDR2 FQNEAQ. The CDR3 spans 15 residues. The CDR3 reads CASSLVRGPVGTQYF. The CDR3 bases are TGTGCCAGCAGCTTGGTCAGGGGGCCTGTAGGGACCCAGTACTTC.

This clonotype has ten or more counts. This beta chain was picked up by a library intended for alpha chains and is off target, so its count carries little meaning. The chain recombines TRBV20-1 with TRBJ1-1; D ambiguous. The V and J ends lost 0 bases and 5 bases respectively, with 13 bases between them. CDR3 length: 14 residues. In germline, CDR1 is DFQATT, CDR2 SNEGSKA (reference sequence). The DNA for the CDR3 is TGCAGTGCTAGAGAAAGCATCCTCGGGACTGAAGCTTTCTTT. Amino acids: CSARESILGTEAFF.

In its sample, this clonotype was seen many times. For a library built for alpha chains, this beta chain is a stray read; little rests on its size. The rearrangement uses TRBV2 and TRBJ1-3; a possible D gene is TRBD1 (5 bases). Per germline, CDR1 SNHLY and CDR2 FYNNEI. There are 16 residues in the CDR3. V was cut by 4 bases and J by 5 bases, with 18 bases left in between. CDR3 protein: CASSALGREGRNTIYF. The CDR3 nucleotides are TGTGCCAGCAGTGCTTTGGGACGGGAGGGCCGAAACACCATATATTTT.

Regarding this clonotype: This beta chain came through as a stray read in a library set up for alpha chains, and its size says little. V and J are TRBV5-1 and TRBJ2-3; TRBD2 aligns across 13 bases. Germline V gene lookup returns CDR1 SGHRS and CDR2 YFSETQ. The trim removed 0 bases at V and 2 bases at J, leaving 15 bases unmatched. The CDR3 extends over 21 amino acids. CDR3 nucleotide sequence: TGCGCCAGCAGCTTGGGGGAACCGGGACTAGCGGGATCTCGGGCCACAGATACGCAGTATTTT. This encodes CASSLGEPGLAGSRATDTQYF.

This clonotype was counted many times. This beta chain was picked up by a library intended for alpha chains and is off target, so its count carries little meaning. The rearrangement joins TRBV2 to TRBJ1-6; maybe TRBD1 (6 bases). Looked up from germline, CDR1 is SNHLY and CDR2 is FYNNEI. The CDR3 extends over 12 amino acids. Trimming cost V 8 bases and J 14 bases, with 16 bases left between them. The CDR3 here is CASLGGRTALHF. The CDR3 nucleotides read TGTGCCAGCCTAGGGGGAAGGACGGCCCTCCACTTT.

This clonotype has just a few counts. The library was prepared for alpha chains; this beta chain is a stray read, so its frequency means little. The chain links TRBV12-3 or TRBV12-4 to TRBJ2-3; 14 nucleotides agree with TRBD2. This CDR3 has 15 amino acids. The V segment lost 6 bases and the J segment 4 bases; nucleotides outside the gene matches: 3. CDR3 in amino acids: CASSLTSGRADTQYF. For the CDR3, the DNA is TGTGCCAGCAGCCTGACTAGCGGGAGGGCAGATACGCAGTATTTT.

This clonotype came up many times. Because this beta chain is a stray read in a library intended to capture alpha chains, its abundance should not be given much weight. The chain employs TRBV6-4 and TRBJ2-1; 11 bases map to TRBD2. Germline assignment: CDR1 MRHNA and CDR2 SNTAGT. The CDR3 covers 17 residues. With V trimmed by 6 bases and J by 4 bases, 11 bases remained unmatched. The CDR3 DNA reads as TGTGCCAGCAGAGGGACAAGGACTAGCGGGCAATACAATGAGCAGTTCTTC. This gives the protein CASRGTRTSGQYNEQFF.

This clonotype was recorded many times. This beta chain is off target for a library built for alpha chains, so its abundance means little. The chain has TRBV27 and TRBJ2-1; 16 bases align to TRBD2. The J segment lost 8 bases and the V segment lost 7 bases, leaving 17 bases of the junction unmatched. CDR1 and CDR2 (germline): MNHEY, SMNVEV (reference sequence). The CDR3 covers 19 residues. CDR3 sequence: CASTRGLAGGDRLRDEQFF. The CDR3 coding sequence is TGTGCCAGCACCCGGGGACTAGCGGGAGGGGACCGCTTAAGGGATGAGCAGTTCTTC.

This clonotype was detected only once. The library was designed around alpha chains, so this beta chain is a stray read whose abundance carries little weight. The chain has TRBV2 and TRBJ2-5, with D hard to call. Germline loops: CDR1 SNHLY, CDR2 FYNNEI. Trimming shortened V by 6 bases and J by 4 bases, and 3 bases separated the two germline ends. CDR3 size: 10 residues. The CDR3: CASSRETQYF. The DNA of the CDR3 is TGTGCCAGCAGCAGAGAGACCCAGTACTTC.

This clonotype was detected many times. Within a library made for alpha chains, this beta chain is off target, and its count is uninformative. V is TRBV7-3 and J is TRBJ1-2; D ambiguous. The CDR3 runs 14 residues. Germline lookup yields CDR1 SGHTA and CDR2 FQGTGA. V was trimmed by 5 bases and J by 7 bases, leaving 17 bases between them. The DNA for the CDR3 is TGTGCCAGCAGCCTAGGCCCCGGGTTAGGTGGCTACACCTTC. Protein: CASSLGPGLGGYTF.

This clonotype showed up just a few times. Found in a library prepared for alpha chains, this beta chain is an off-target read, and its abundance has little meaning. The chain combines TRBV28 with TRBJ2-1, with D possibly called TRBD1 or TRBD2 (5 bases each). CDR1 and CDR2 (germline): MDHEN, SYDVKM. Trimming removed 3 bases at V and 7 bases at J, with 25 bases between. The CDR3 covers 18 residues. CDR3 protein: CASSLRGVREQSGNEQFF. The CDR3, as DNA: TGTGCCAGCAGTTTGAGGGGTGTCCGGGAACAGTCTGGGAATGAGCAGTTCTTC.

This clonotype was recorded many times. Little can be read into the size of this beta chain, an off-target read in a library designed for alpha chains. The CDR3 DNA is TGTGCCAGCAGGCGATATAATTCACCCCTCCACTTT. Translation gives CASRRYNSPLHF. V gene TRBV12-3 or TRBV12-4 combines with J gene TRBJ1-6, with D uncertain. Deletions cut 6 bases from V and 4 bases from J, with 4 bases between. This CDR3 region has 12 residues.

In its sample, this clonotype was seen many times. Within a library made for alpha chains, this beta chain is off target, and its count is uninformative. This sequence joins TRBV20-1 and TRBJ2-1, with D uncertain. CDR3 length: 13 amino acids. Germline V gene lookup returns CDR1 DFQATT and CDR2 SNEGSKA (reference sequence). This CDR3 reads CSPRSSTYNEQFF. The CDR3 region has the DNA TGCAGCCCCAGATCATCTACCTACAATGAGCAGTTCTTC.

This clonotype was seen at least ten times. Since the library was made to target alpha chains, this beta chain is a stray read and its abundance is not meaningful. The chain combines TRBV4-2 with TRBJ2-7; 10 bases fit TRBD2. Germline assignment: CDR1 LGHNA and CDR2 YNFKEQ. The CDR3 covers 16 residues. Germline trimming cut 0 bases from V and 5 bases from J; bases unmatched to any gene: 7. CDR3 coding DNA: TGTGCCAGCAGCCAAGATGTCGCTAGCGGGAGTCACGAGCAGTACTTC. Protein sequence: CASSQDVASGSHEQYF.

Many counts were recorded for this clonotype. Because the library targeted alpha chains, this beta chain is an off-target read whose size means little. CDR3: CASSSGLAGGFNEQFF. The DNA of the CDR3 is TGTGCCAGCAGCTCCGGACTAGCGGGGGGCTTCAATGAGCAGTTCTTC. The chain carries TRBV5-4 and TRBJ2-1; the match to TRBD2 covers 14 bases. Unmatched junction bases numbered 5, after V lost 3 bases and J lost 6 bases. This CDR3 comprises 16 residues. Per the germline V gene, CDR1 is SGHNT and CDR2 is YYREEE (reference sequence).

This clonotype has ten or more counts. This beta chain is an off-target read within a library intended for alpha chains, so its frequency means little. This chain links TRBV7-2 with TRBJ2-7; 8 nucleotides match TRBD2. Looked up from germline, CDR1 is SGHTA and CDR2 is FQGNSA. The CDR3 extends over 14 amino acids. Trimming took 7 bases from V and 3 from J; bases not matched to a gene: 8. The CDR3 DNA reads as TGTGCCAGCATGCCTGGACTAGCTAACTACGAGCAGTACTTC. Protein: CASMPGLANYEQYF.

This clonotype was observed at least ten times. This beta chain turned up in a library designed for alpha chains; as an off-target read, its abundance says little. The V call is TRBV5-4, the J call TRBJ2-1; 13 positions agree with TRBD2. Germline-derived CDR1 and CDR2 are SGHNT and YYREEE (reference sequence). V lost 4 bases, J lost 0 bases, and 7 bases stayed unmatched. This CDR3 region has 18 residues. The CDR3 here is CASSKLAGGSSSYNEQFF. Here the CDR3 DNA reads TGTGCCAGCAGCAAACTAGCGGGGGGGTCAAGCTCCTACAATGAGCAGTTCTTC.

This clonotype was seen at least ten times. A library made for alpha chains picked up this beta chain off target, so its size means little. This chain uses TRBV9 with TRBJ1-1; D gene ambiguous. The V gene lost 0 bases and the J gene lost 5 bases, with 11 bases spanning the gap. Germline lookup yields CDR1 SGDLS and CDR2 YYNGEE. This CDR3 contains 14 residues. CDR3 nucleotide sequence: TGTGCCAGCAGCGTAGGGGGAGGCCAAACTGAAGCTTTCTTT. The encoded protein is CASSVGGGQTEAFF.

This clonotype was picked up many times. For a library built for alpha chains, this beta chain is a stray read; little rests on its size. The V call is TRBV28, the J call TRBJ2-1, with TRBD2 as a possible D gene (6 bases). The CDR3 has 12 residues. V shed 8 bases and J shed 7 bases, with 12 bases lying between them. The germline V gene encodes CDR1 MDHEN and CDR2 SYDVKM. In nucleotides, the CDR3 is TGTGCCAGCCGGGAGTCTCCGAATGAGCAGTTCTTC. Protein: CASRESPNEQFF.

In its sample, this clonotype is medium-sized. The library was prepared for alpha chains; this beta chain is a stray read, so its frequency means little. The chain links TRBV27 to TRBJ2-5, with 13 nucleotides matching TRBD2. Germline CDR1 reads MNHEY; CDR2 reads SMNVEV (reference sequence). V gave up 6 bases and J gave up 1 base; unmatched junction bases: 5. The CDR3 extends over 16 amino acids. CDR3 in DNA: TGTGCCAGCAGCCAGGGACTAGCGGGACTCCAAGAGACCCAGTACTTC. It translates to CASSQGLAGLQETQYF.

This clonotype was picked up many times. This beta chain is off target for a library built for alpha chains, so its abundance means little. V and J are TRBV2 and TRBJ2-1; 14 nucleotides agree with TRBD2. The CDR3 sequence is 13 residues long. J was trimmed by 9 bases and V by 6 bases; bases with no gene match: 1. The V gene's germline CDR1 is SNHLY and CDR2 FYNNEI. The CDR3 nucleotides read TGTGCCAGCAGGGGGACTAGCGGGAGTGAGCAGTTCTTC. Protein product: CASRGTSGSEQFF. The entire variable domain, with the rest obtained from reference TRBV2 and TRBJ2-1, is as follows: EPEVTQTPSHQVTQMGQEVILRCVPISNHLYFYWYRQILGQKVEFLVSFYNNEISEKSEIFDDQFSVERPDGSNFTLKIRSTKLEDSAMYFCASRGTSGSEQFFGPGTRLTVL.

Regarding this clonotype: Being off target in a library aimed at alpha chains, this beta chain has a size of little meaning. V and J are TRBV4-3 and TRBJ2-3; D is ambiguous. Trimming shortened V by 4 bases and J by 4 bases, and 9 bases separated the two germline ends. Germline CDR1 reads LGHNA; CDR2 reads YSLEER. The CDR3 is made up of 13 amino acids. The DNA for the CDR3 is TGCGCCAGCAGCCCCCAGTCAGCAGATACGCAGTATTTT. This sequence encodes CASSPQSADTQYF.

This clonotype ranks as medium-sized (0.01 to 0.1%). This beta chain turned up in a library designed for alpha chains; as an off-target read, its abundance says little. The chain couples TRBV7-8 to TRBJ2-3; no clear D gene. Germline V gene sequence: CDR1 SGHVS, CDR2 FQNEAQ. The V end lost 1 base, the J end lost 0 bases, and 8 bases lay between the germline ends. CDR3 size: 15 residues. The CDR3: CASSLGLTSTDTQYF. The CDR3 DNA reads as TGTGCCAGCAGCTTAGGGCTAACTAGCACAGATACGCAGTATTTT.

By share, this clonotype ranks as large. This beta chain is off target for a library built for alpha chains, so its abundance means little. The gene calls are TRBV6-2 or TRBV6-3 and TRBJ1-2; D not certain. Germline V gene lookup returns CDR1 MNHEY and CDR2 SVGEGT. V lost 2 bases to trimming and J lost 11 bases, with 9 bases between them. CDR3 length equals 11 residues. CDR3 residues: CASSYPDQYTF. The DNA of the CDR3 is TGTGCCAGCAGTTACCCCGACCAATACACCTTC.

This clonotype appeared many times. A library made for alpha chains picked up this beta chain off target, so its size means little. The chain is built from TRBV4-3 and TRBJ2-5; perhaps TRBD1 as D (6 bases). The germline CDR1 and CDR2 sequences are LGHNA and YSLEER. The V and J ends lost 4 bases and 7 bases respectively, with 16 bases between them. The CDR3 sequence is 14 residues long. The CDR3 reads CASSLGRGHGTQYF. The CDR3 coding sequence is TGCGCCAGCAGCCTGGGCAGGGGCCATGGGACCCAGTACTTC.

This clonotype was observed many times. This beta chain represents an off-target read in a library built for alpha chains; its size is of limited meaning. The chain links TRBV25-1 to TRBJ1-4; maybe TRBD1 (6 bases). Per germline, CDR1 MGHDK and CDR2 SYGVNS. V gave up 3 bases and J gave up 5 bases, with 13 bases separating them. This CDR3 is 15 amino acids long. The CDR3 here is CASSDRGVGNEKLFF. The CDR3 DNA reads TGTGCCAGCAGTGACAGGGGCGTGGGAAATGAAAAACTGTTTTTT.

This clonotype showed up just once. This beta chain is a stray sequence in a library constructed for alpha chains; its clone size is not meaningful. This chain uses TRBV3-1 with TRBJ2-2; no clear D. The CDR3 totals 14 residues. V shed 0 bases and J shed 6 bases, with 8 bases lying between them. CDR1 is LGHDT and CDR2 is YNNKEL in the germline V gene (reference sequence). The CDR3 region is CASSQDWTAGELFF. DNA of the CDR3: TGTGCCAGCAGCCAAGATTGGACGGCCGGGGAGCTGTTTTTT.